The rows below give T cell receptor beta chains drawn from one sample of a study of blood T cells in healthy people across ages. A single record per CDR3 protein comes from TCRdb applying MiXCR to the 5' RACE reads. The sample contains 700,000 to 900,000 distinct CDR3 sequences, approximately 55% of which appear only once. The source material was blood. These receptors all stem from an older man in good health. The conserved cysteine and the conserved F or W are not part of the CDR3 here. The order of the fields is V gene, clone size, J gene, D gene, CDR3 protein. A D gene is named only where the DNA matches it firmly. For some rows the clone size is stated as once, few or many, or as a class when expanded; others skip it.

>TRBV10-1|-|TRBJ2-7|TRBD1
ASRSGTGPSEQY
>TRBV12-3/TRBV12-4|-|TRBJ1-2|TRBD1
ASSPAGGGNGYT
>TRBV9|-|TRBJ1-2|-
ASSPGPGGYT
>TRBV20-1|few|TRBJ2-5|TRBD2
SARESSGRAVETQY
>TRBV2|few|TRBJ2-7|TRBD1
ASRGGSGGFSYEQY
>TRBV4-1|-|TRBJ2-7|-
ASSQVEGSSYEQY
>TRBV28|-|TRBJ2-7|-
ASRTRLTTYEQY
>TRBV25-1|-|TRBJ2-3|TRBD1
ASSAPGTGRRDTQY
>TRBV7-2|-|TRBJ1-2|-
ASSPVATGYT
>TRBV9|-|TRBJ2-5|TRBD1
ASSVERGQGGETQY
>TRBV7-8|-|-|-
ASSLGWRSYEQY
>TRBV20-1|-|TRBJ2-1|-
SARDQQVYNDQF
>TRBV5-1|few|TRBJ2-1|-
ASSLAGTTLSYNEQF
>TRBV18|-|TRBJ1-4|TRBD1
ASSPTGEGEKLF
>TRBV12-3/TRBV12-4|-|TRBJ1-2|TRBD1
ASTSLPTGNIYGYT
>TRBV5-1|few|-|TRBD2
ASSPAGTRIEQY
>TRBV4-1|few|TRBJ1-1|-
ASSQSRGTEAF
>TRBV5-1|-|TRBJ1-6|-
ASSLAPGQAYNSPLH
>TRBV27|-|-|TRBD2
ASSSRLAGAYYEQY
>TRBV12-3/TRBV12-4|few|TRBJ2-7|-
ASSLRTGGMSSYEQY
>TRBV2|few|TRBJ2-5|TRBD2
ASRPTSAETQY
>TRBV11-2|few|TRBJ2-4|TRBD1
ASSPRTGQAKNIQY
>TRBV9|-|TRBJ2-2|-
ASSVAGSPNTGELF
>TRBV20-1|few|TRBJ2-1|-
SAVDKGPSNEQF
>TRBV3-1|-|TRBJ1-1|-
ASSHRRGPAF
>TRBV30|-|TRBJ2-1|-
AWSVRGNEQF
>TRBV9|-|TRBJ2-4|-
ASSALGVAKNIQY
>TRBV5-1|-|TRBJ1-2|TRBD1
ASRGGGTNYGYT
>TRBV5-1|-|TRBJ1-2|-
ASSPDGGPGYGYT
>TRBV20-1|-|TRBJ1-3|TRBD1
SARDGTGVSGNTIY
>TRBV27|-|TRBJ2-1|TRBD2
ASSQGRSSGRVYNEQF
>TRBV9|-|TRBJ1-2|-
ASSVGGQGDYGYT
>TRBV28|-|TRBJ1-2|TRBD1
ASSLGQGVYGCT
>TRBV7-2|few|TRBJ2-3|TRBD2
ASSLGPPRSPLAGDTQY
>TRBV19|few|TRBJ2-6|-
ASTSFEANVLT
>TRBV7-2|-|TRBJ2-5|-
ASSLSGSGGRRETQY
>TRBV7-2|few|TRBJ1-5|TRBD1
ASSLGGQLNQPQH